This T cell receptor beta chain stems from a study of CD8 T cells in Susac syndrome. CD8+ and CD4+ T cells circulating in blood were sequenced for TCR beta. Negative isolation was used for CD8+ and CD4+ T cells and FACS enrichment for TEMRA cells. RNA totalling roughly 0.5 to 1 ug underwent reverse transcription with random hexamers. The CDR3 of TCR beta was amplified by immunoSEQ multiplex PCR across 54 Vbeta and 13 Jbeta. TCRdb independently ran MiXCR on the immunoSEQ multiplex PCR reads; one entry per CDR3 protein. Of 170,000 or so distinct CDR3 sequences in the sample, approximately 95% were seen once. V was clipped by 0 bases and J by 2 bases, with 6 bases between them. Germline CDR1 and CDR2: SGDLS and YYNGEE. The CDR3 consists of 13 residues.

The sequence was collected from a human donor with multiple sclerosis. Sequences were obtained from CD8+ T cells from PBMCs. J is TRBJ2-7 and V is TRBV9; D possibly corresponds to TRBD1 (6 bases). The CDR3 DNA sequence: TGTGCCAGCAGCGTAGGGACAGCCTACGAGCAGTACTTC. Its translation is CASSVGTAYEQYF.